These 31 T cell receptor beta chains were sequenced from one sample in a study of vaccination and CD4 T cells after COVID-19. Their antigens are not known. This sample's treatment: roughly 10-day PBMC culture with coronavirus spike peptide pools or control peptides (ViraFEST assay). CD4+ T cells that came from the unexposed donor were collected before the COVID-19 pandemic (2011-2018). Sequencing of cultured CD4+ T cell DNA used the Oncomine TCR Beta short-read assay. Using the QIAamp micro DNA kit, genomic DNA was extracted from the CD4+ T cells that had been cultured. One entry per CDR3 protein results from TCRdb running MiXCR on the PCR reads. Seen here are around 8,400 distinct CDR3 sequences, more than 35% observed once, and the top ten hold under 40%. The specimen was CD4+ T cells from blood, cultured in vitro. These receptor sequences come from a human donor in good health.

The rearrangement joins TRBV6-2 or TRBV6-3 to TRBJ2-1; TRBD2 agrees at 7 bases. The germline V gene encodes CDR1 MNHEY and CDR2 SVGEGT. V lost 0 bases to trimming and J lost 9 bases; unmatched junction nucleotides: 2. The CDR3 length is 13 residues. CDR3 loop: CASSYSGGGEQFF. CDR3 nucleotides: TGTGCCAGCAGTTACTCGGGGGGGGGTGAGCAGTTCTTC.

This clonotype has just a few counts. For the CDR3, the DNA is TGTGCCAGTAGTCTTCGAGGGGCAGGGGAGCTGTTTTTT. Amino acids: CASSLRGAGELFF. This rearrangement joins TRBV19 to TRBJ2-2; tentatively, D is TRBD1 or TRBD2 (5 bases each). This CDR3 comprises 13 residues. The V end lost 5 bases, the J end lost 8 bases, and 12 bases lay between the germline ends. In germline, CDR1 is LNHDA, CDR2 SQIVND (reference sequence).

This clonotype appeared a single time. The gene calls are TRBV12-3 or TRBV12-4 and TRBJ2-5; D gene unclear. The V gene lost 2 bases and the J gene lost 4 bases, with 5 bases spanning the gap. CDR3 size: 12 residues. CDR3 protein: CASSLPVETQYF. The CDR3 DNA reads TGTGCCAGCAGTTTACCGGTAGAGACCCAGTACTTC.

The rearrangement links TRBV2 to TRBJ2-4; D possibly corresponds to TRBD1 (7 bases). CDR1 is SNHLY and CDR2 is FYNNEI in the germline V gene. The CDR3 is 15 residues long. V was pared by 3 bases and J by 2 bases, with 11 bases between. CDR3 in DNA: TGTGCCAGCAGTGAGGAGGGACAGTCCAAAAACATTCAGTACTTC. It encodes CASSEEGQSKNIQYF.

J is TRBJ2-3 and V is TRBV6-1; no clear D gene. The germline V gene has CDR1 MNHNS and CDR2 SASEGT. V was pared by 4 bases and J by 0 bases, with 5 bases between. This CDR3 has 13 amino acids. The CDR3 DNA reads TGTGCCAGCAGTGGACAAAGCACAGATACGCAGTATTTT. Translation gives CASSGQSTDTQYF.

The chain recombines TRBV11-3 with TRBJ2-2; 9 bases agree with TRBD1. Trimming removed 4 bases from V and 5 bases from J; junction bases left unmatched: 5. This CDR3 spans 15 amino acids. CDR1 and CDR2 (germline): SGHNT, YENEEA. CDR3 region: CASSWGQGSTGELFF. As DNA, the CDR3 is TGTGCCAGCAGCTGGGGACAGGGCTCGACCGGGGAGCTGTTTTTT. Looking up the rest from reference TRBV11-3 and TRBJ2-2 gives the full variable domain: EAGVVQSPRYKIIEKKQPVAFWCNPISGHNTLYWYLQNLGQGPELLIRYENEEAVDDSQLPKDRFSAERLKGVDSTLKIQPAELGDSAVYLCASSWGQGSTGELFFGEGSRLTVL.

The genes are TRBV11-2 and TRBJ2-4, with TRBD1 as a possible D gene (5 bases). V was clipped by 5 bases and J by 0 bases, with 14 bases between them. The CDR3 consists of 16 residues. Germline CDR1 SGHAT, CDR2 FQNNGV. CDR3 sequence: CASSPGRGLAKNIQYF. CDR3 DNA sequence: TGTGCCAGCAGCCCCGGTAGGGGTCTAGCCAAAAACATTCAGTACTTC.

This clonotype was recorded a few times. The rearrangement joins TRBV20-1 to TRBJ1-2; D is unclear. CDR1 DFQATT and CDR2 SNEGSKA come from the germline V gene (reference sequence). The CDR3 runs to 15 residues. The V gene lost 2 bases and the J gene lost 4 bases, with 17 bases spanning the gap. CDR3 sequence: CSARNRRQGGYGYTF. The CDR3 nucleotides are TGCAGTGCTAGAAATCGGAGACAAGGAGGCTATGGCTACACCTTC.

This chain joins TRBV6-2 or TRBV6-3 and TRBJ1-1; the D gene is possibly TRBD1 (6 bases). This CDR3 has 16 amino acids. Looked up from germline, CDR1 is MNHEY and CDR2 is SVGEGT. Trimming took 2 bases from V and 3 from J, leaving 16 bases between them. CDR3 DNA: TGTGCCAGCAGTTACAAAAGGAGGAAGGGGGACACTGAAGCTTTCTTT. The encoded protein is CASSYKRRKGDTEAFF.

The CDR3 protein is CASSSGFGNTIYF. The CDR3 nucleotides are TGTGCCAGCAGCTCAGGTTTCGGAAACACCATATATTTT. This chain uses TRBV7-2 with TRBJ1-3; D ambiguous. Trimming cost V 4 bases and J 4 bases, with 8 bases left between them. The germline CDR1 and CDR2 sequences are SGHTA and FQGNSA. The CDR3 sequence is 13 residues long.

This chain connects TRBV7-2 to TRBJ2-7; 7 nucleotides line up with TRBD1. CDR1 is SGHTA, CDR2 FQGNSA, per germline. V gave up 5 bases and J gave up 2 bases; unmatched junction bases: 12. The CDR3 runs to 16 residues. The CDR3, as DNA: TGTGCCAGCAGCCTAGAGGGGGCAGCAAGAGCCTACGAGCAGTACTTC. Its translation is CASSLEGAARAYEQYF.

This clonotype was seen more than once but under ten times. The chain combines TRBV28 with TRBJ1-5, with 10 bases lining up with TRBD1. With 2 bases clipped from V and 2 bases from J, the junction kept 3 bases outside the gene matches. The CDR3 runs to 16 residues. Germline V gene sequence: CDR1 MDHEN, CDR2 SYDVKM. This CDR3 is CASSLGTGVRNQPQHF. For the CDR3, the DNA is TGTGCCAGCAGTTTAGGGACAGGGGTTCGCAATCAGCCCCAGCATTTT.

V gene TRBV5-4 combines with J gene TRBJ1-2; possibly TRBD1 for D (6 bases). V was pared by 3 bases and J by 2 bases, with 8 bases between. In germline, CDR1 is SGHNT, CDR2 YYREEE (reference sequence). The CDR3 is 13 amino acids. CDR3 DNA: TGTGCCAGCAGCTACGGACAGAACTATGGCTACACCTTC. This translates into CASSYGQNYGYTF.

There are a few counts of this clonotype. This chain connects TRBV27 to TRBJ1-5; possibly TRBD1 for D (6 bases). Trimming shortened V by 10 bases and J by 0 bases, and 19 bases separated the two germline ends. Germline CDR1 reads MNHEY; CDR2 reads SMNVEV (reference sequence). The CDR3 loop spans 16 amino acids. In nucleotides, the CDR3 is TGTGCCACTTCGACAGGAGCCCCCTATAGCAATCAGCCCCAGCATTTT. This translates into CATSTGAPYSNQPQHF.

The V gene is TRBV19, the J gene TRBJ2-5; 7 bases are shared with TRBD2. Germline V gene lookup returns CDR1 LNHDA and CDR2 SQIVND (reference sequence). The CDR3 sequence is 15 residues long. The ends lost 5 bases at V and 4 bases at J; junction bases unmatched: 10. The CDR3 DNA reads as TGTGCCAGTAGTCCCTGGGGAGGGGATGGAGAGACCCAGTACTTC. Its protein product is CASSPWGGDGETQYF.

This clonotype was detected only a few times. The genes are TRBV24-1 and TRBJ1-2; 7 positions agree with TRBD1. The ends lost 5 bases at V and 4 bases at J; junction bases unmatched: 9. The V gene's germline CDR1 is KGHDR and CDR2 SFDVKD. The CDR3 is 15 amino acids. CDR3 DNA sequence: TGTGCCACCAGTGGAGTTTACGGGACAGCCTATGGCTACACCTTC. It is translated as CATSGVYGTAYGYTF.

The chain recombines TRBV19 with TRBJ2-7; no clear D. Germline V gives CDR1 LNHDA, CDR2 SQIVND (reference sequence). The CDR3 loop spans 14 amino acids. Between the trimmed V and J ends, which lost 4 bases and 0 bases, there was a span of 10 bases. CDR3: CASSTPALSYEQYF. The CDR3 nucleotides read TGTGCCAGTAGTACACCAGCCCTCTCCTACGAGCAGTACTTC.

This chain links TRBV27 with TRBJ2-3; the D is unclear. Deletions cut 2 bases from V and 0 bases from J, with 6 bases between. Germline lookup yields CDR1 MNHEY and CDR2 SMNVEV (reference sequence). The CDR3 consists of 14 residues. As DNA, the CDR3 is TGTGCCAGCAGTTTAGGGCTGAGCACAGATACGCAGTATTTT. Its protein is CASSLGLSTDTQYF.

The J gene is TRBJ2-3, the V gene TRBV20-1, with D perhaps matching TRBD1 (5 bases). The CDR3 extends over 14 amino acids. CDR1 is DFQATT, CDR2 SNEGSKA, per germline (reference sequence). V lost 1 base and J 5 bases, leaving 13 bases between the germline ends. The CDR3 loop reads CSARGAGIIDTQYF. The CDR3 nucleotides are TGCAGTGCTAGAGGGGCAGGGATCATAGATACGCAGTATTTT.

This clonotype was seen once. The rearrangement links TRBV2 to TRBJ1-2; a weak D match, TRBD1 (5 bases). V was pared by 7 bases and J by 3 bases, with 12 bases between. The germline CDR1 and CDR2 sequences are SNHLY and FYNNEI. The CDR3 extends over 13 amino acids. Here the CDR3 reads CASTGLGDYGYTF. The CDR3 coding sequence is TGTGCCAGCACGGGTTTGGGGGACTATGGCTACACCTTC.

This chain joins TRBV18 and TRBJ1-6; weak D call: TRBD1 (6 bases). CDR1 is KGHSH and CDR2 is LQKENI in the germline V gene. V lost 3 bases and J 9 bases, leaving 21 bases between the germline ends. This CDR3 is built from 17 residues. In DNA, the CDR3 is TGTGCCAGCTCACCTGTTGGTGGCAGGGGAGGTAGTTCACCCCTCCACTTT. It yields the protein CASSPVGGRGGSSPLHF.

The J gene is TRBJ1-2, the V gene TRBV6-5; perhaps TRBD1 as D (6 bases). The CDR3 totals 13 residues. CDR1 and CDR2 from the germline V gene are MNHEY and SVGAGI. Trimming shortened V by 2 bases and J by 5 bases, and 9 bases separated the two germline ends. The CDR3 coding sequence is TGTGCCAGCAGTTACGACAGGATATATGGCTACACCTTC. Translation: CASSYDRIYGYTF.

The gene calls are TRBV7-9 and TRBJ1-2; D uncertain. The CDR3 contains 13 residues. Trimming took off 5 bases at V and 4 bases at J, with 11 bases between the two ends. CDR1 is SEHNR and CDR2 is FQNEAQ in the germline V gene (reference sequence). The CDR3 DNA reads as TGTGCCAGCAGCCGAGGCGGGTTCTATGGCTACACCTTC. Translating it yields CASSRGGFYGYTF.

In DNA form, the CDR3 reads TGCGCCAGCAGCCTTGGGACTAGCCGATACAATGAGCAGTTCTTC. This encodes CASSLGTSRYNEQFF. The chain carries TRBV4-3 and TRBJ2-1, with TRBD2 identical over 9 bases. The length of the CDR3 is 15 residues. Germline lookup yields CDR1 LGHNA and CDR2 YSLEER. With 4 bases clipped from V and 4 bases from J, the junction kept 5 bases outside the gene matches.

This chain connects TRBV18 to TRBJ2-5; D call uncertain. V lost 2 bases, J lost 3 bases, and 1 base lay in between. From germline, CDR1 is KGHSH and CDR2 LQKENI. The CDR3 consists of 11 residues. In DNA, the CDR3 is TGTGCCAGCTCACCAGAAGAGACCCAGTACTTC. Protein product: CASSPEETQYF.

CDR3 residues: CASSYGSTLYEQYF. In DNA form, the CDR3 reads TGTGCCAGCAGTTACGGTTCCACTCTATACGAGCAGTACTTC. The chain joins TRBV6-2 or TRBV6-3 to TRBJ2-7; D call uncertain. Germline-derived CDR1 and CDR2 are MNHEY and SVGEGT. The V gene lost 2 bases and the J gene lost 4 bases, with 12 bases spanning the gap. The CDR3 spans 14 residues.

The chain joins TRBV5-1 to TRBJ1-1; perhaps TRBD1 as D (5 bases). This CDR3 region has 15 residues. Deletions cut 6 bases from V and 0 bases from J, with 15 bases between. Germline values: CDR1 SGHRS, CDR2 YFSETQ. The DNA of the CDR3 is TGCGCCAGCACCTCATCTGGGGGAGTGAACACTGAAGCTTTCTTT. Amino acid sequence: CASTSSGGVNTEAFF.

The chain links TRBV6-1 to TRBJ2-1; 9 bases map to TRBD2. This CDR3 is built from 17 residues. Trimming took 6 bases from V and 6 from J; bases not matched to a gene: 15. The V gene's germline CDR1 is MNHNS and CDR2 SASEGT. Here the CDR3 reads CASRQGGLASAGNEQFF. The CDR3, as DNA: TGTGCCAGCAGACAGGGAGGACTAGCGTCCGCTGGCAATGAGCAGTTCTTC.

Details on this clonotype: At one end the junction does not follow the germline gene, possibly because of a read error. The chain joins TRBV7-9 to TRBJ2-7; D is possibly TRBD2 (6 bases). CDR1 and CDR2 (germline): SEHNR, FQNEAQ (reference sequence). The CDR3 extends over 12 amino acids. The CDR3 coding sequence is TGTGCCAGCAGCCCCGGGGACTTCTTAGTGGACTTC. Protein sequence: CASSPGDFLVDF. Based on the CDR3 plus reference TRBV7-9 and TRBJ2-7, the full variable domain is DTGVSQNPRHKITKRGQNVTFRCDPISEHNRLYWYRQTLGQGPEFLTYFQNEAQLEKSRLLSDRFSAERPKGSFSTLEIQRTEQGDSAMYLCASSPGDFLVDFGPGTRLTVT.

J is TRBJ2-7 and V is TRBV20-1; D is uncertain. The CDR3 runs to 12 residues. CDR1 and CDR2 (germline): DFQATT, SNEGSKA (reference sequence). V lost 8 bases to trimming and J lost 2 bases, with 13 bases between them. In DNA form, the CDR3 reads TGCAGTCCGGGTCCTGATACCTACGAGCAGTACTTC. Protein sequence: CSPGPDTYEQYF.

CDR3 amino acids: CAIMMDSYNEQFF. CDR3 DNA: TGTGCCATCATGATGGACTCGTACAATGAGCAGTTCTTC. The chain joins TRBV6-1 to TRBJ2-1; possibly TRBD2 for D (5 bases). Germline CDR1 reads MNHNS; CDR2 reads SASEGT. V lost 10 bases and J lost 4, with 14 bases in between. The CDR3 loop spans 13 amino acids.